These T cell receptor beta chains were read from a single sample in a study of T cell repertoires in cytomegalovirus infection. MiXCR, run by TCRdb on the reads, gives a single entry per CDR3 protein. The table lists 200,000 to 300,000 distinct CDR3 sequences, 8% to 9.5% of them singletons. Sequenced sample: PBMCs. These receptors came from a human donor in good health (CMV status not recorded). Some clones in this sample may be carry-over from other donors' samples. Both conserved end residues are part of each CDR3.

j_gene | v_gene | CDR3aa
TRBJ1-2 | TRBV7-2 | CASSPIGGGYTF
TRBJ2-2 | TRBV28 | CASSYPARNTGELFF
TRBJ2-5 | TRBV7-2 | CASSSPFGSPQYQETQYF
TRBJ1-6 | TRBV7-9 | CASTLGQGSSLHF
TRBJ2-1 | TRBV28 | CASSRVRGSYNEQFF
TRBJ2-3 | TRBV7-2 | CASSATLLAGATDTQYF
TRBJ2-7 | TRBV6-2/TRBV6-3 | CASSYAVLSSYEQYF
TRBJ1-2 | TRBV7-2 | CASSFRGAPYGYTF
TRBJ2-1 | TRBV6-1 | CASNTDISSYNEQFF
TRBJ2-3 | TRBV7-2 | CASSFQRGSTDTQYF
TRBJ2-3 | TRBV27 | CASSLSNVPVLSTDTQYF
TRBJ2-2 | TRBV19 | CASTTQGRAYTGELFF
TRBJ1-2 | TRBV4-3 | CASSRKGQHYGYTF
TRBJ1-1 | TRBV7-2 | CASSYKPGGTEAFF
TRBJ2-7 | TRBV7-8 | CASSVLAGITYEQYF
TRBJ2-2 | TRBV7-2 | CASSPGGTGSFANTGELFF
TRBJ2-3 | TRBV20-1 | CSARASAGGTDTQYF
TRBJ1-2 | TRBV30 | CAWSGTAYGYTF
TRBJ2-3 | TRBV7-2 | CATSRGSTDTQYF
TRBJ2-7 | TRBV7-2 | CASSLATGGSYEQYF
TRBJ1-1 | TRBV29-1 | CSLRQGMNTEAFF
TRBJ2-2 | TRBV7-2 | CASSLLSLTNTGELFF
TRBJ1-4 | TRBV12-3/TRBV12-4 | CASSPPTGQNQKLFF
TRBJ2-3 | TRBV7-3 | CASSFFGGGGDTQYF
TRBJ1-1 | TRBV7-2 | CASSGQFEAFF
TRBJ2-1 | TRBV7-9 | CASSFGVRGPYNEQFF
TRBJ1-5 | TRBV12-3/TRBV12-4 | CASSFWGQGGQPQHF
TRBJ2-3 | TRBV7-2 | CASSSSLAGLGSPDTQYF
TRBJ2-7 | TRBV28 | CASSFESGGSSYEQYF
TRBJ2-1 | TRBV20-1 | CSARRALSYNEQFF
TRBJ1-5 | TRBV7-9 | CASSPGGWNQPQHF
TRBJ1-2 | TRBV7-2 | CASSLKLGAPYGYTF
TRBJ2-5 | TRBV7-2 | CASSGGQGQETQYF
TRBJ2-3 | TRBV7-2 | CASSSDRYSTDTQYF
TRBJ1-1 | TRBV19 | CASSIVQNTEAFF
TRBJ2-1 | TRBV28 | CASSKGNRGLSYNEQFF
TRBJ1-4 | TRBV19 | CASSIVGPEEKLFF
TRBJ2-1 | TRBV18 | CASSPRNRAKGEQFF
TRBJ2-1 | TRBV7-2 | CASSPAAANNEQFF
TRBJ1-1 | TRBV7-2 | CASSLDLQGNTEAFF
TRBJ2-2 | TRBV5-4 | CASSVQQGVNGELFF
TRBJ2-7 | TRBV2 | CASSSNPDRLEYF
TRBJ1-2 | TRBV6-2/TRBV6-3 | CAAGQGAAYGYTF
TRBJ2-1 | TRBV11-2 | CASRLGLAGGGEQFF
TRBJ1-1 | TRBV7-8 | CASSLDRDMEAFF
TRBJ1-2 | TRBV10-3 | CAISESGGVYGYTF
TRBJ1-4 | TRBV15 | CATSRGLDREEKLFF
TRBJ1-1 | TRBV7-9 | CASSAGQGLNTEAFF
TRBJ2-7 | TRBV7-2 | CASSLDQPKYEQYF
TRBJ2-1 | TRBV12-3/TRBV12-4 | CASSRRTSGNNEQFF
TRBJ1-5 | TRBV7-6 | CASSLGDRGSNQPQHF
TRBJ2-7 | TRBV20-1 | CSATDRTSYEQYF
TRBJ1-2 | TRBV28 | CASSYGQGARSYGYTF
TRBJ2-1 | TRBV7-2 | CASSFGGTGNNEQFF
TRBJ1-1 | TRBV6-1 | CASSPGQGGSQAFF
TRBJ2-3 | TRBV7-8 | CASSWGGQTDTQYF
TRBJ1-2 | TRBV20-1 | CSAPAQGNYGYTF
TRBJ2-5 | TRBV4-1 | CASSQDGVSPEETQYF